The source of this T cell receptor beta chain is a study of T cell responses to AZD1222 COVID-19 vaccine. Between the trimmed V and J ends, which lost 4 bases and 0 bases, there was a span of 4 bases. This CDR3 comprises 13 residues. The germline gives CDR1 SGDLS, CDR2 YYNGEE. The protocol was immunoSEQ multiplex PCR, while the TCRdb copy is restricted to in-frame clones and leaves out a portion. The sample gives 120,000 or so clones, about 91% of which show up once; approximately 3% is in the top ten. The V call is TRBV9, the J call TRBJ1-4, with no clear D. This TCR came from an adult in good health. This specimen was peripheral blood, taken on day 0 of AZD1222 vaccination. CDR3 in DNA: TGTGCCAGCAGCCCTGCAACTAATGAAAAACTGTTTTTT. This sequence encodes CASSPATNEKLFF.